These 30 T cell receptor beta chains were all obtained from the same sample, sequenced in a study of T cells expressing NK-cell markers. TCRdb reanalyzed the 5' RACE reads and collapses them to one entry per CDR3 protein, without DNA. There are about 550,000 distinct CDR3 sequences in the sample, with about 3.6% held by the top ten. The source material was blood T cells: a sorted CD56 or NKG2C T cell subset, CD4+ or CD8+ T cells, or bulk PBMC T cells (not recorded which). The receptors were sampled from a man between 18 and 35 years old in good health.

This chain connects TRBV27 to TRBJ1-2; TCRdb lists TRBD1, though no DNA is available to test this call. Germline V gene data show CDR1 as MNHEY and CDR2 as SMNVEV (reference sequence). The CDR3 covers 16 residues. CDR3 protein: CASTPSRDRGLYGYTF.

The CDR3 loop is CATGPGGTYEQYF. This chain connects TRBV27 to TRBJ2-7; TCRdb calls TRBD1, which cannot be checked without DNA. There are 13 residues in the CDR3. Germline V gene data show CDR1 as MNHEY and CDR2 as SMNVEV (reference sequence).

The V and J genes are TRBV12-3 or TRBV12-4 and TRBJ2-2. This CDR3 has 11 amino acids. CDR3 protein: CASSRTGELFF.

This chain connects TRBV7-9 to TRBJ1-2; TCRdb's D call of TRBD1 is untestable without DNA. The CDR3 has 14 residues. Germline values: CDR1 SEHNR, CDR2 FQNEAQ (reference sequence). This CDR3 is CASRPPDRTYGYTF.

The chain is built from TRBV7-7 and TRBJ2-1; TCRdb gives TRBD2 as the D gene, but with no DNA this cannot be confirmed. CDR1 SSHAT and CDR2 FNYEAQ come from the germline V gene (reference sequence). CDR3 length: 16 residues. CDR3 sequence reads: CASSFGTSGSLNEQFF.

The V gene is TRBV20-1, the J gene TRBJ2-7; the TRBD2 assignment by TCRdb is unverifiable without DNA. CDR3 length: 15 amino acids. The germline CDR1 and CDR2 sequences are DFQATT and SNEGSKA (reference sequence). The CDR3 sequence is CSATQTSGKGYEQYF.

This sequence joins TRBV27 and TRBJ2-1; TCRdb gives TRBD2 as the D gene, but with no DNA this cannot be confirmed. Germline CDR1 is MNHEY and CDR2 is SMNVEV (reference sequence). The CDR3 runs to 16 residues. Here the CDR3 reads CASSLLAGDSFGEQFF.

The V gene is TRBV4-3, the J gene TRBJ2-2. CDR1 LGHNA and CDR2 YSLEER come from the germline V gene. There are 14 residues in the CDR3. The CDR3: CASSQRSGAGELFF.

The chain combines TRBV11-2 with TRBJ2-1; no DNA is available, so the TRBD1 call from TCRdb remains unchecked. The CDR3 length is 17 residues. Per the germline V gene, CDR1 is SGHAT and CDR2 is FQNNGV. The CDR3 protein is CASTDIRRGVTYNEQFF.

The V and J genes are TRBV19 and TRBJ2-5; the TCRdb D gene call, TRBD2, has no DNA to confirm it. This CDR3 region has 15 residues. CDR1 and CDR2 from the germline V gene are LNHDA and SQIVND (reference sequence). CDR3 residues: CASTGLGRPQETQYF.

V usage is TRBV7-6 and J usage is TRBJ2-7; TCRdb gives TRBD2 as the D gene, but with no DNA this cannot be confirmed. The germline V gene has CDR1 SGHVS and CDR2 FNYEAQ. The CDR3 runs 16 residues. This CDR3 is CASSSHWRVDSYEQYF.

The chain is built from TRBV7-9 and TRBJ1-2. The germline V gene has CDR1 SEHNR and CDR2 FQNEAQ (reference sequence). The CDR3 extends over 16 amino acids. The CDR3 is CASSHERGIGGYGYTF. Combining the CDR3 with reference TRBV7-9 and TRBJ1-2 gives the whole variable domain DTGVSQNPRHKITKRGQNVTFRCDPISEHNRLYWYRQTLGQGPEFLTYFQNEAQLEKSRLLSDRFSAERPKGSFSTLEIQRTEQGDSAMYLCASSHERGIGGYGYTFGSGTRLTVV.

This CDR3 is CASSRDKGYAGFEQYF. The chain recombines TRBV6-2 or TRBV6-3 with TRBJ2-7; TCRdb names TRBD1, which stays unverified in the absence of DNA. Germline V gene lookup returns CDR1 MNHEY and CDR2 SVGEGT. The CDR3 is made up of 16 amino acids.

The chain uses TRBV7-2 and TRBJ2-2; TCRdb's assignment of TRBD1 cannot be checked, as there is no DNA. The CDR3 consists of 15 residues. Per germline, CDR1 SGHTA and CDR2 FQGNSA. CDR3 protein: CASSYRGRITGELFF.

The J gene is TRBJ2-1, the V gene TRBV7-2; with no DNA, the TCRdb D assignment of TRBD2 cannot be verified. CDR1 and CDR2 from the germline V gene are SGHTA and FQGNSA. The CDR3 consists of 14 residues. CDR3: CASSQVGGGYEQFF.

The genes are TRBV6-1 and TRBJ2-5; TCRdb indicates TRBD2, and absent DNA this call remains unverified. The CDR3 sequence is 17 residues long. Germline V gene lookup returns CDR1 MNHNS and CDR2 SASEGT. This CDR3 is CASRGLDPVALQETQYF.

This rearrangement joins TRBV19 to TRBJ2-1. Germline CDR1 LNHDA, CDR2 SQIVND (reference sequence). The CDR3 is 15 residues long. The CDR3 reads CASSTVAGPFNEQFF.

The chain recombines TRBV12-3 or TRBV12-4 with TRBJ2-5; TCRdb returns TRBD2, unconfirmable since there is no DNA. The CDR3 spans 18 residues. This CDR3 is CASSLAPWLGEEGETQYF.

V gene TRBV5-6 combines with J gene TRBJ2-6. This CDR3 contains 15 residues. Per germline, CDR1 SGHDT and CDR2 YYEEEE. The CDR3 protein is CASSSQSSGANVLTF.

The CDR3 is CASSPRTVATNEKLFF. The V gene is TRBV12-3 or TRBV12-4, the J gene TRBJ1-4. This CDR3 spans 16 amino acids.

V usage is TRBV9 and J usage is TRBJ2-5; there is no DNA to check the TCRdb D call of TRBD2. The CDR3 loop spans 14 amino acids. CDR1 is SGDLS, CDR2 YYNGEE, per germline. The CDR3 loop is CASSVGGGLETQYF. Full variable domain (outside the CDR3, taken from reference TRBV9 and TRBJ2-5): DSGVTQTPKHLITATGQRVTLRCSPRSGDLSVYWYQQSLDQGLQFLIQYYNGEERAKGNILERFSAQQFPDLHSELNLSSLELGDSALYFCASSVGGGLETQYFGPGTRLLVL.

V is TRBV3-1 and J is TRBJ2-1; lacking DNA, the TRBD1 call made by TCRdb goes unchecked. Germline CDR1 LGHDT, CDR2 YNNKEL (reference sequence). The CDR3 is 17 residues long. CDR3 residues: CASSQSPSGGRGNEQFF.

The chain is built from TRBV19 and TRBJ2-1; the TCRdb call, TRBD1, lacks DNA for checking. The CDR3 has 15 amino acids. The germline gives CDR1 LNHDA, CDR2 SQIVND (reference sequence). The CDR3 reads CASSIRDRGGDEQFF.

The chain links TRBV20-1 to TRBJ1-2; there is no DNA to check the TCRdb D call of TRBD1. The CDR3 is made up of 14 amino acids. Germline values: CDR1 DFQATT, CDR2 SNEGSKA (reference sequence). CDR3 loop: CSAREDRGNYGYTF.

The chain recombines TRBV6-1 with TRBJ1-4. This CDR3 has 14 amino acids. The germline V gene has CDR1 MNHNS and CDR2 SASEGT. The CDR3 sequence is CASSEVGDNEKLFF.

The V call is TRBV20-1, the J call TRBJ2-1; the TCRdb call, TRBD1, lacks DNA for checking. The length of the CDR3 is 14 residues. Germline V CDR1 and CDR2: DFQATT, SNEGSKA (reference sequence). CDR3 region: CSATRTGLYNEQFF.

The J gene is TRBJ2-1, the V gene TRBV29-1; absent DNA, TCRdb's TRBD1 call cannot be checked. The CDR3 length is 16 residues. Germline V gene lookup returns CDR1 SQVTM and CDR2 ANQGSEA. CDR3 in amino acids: CSVESGTGGIYNEQFF.

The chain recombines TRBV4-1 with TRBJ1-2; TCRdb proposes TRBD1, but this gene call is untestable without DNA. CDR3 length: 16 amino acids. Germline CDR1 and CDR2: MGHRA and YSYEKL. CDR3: CASSLDPTGGPYGYTF.

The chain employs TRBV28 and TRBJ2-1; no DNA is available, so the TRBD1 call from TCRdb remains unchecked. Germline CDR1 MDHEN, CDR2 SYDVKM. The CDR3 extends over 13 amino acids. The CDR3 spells CASSFSGTDEQFF. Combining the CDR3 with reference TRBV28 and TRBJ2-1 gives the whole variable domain DVKVTQSSRYLVKRTGEKVFLECVQDMDHENMFWYRQDPGLGLRLIYFSYDVKMKEKGDIPEGYSVSREKKERFSLILESASTNQTSMYLCASSFSGTDEQFFGPGTRLTVL.

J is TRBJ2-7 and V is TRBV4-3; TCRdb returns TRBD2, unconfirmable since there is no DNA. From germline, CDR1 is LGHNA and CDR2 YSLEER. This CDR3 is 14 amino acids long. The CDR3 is CASSQENSEGLLYF.